The clone carrying this T cell receptor (beta chain) was found many times. The data stem from a study of T cells in Graves' hyperthyroidism and ophthalmopathy. TCR beta CDR3 region amplification was performed from RNA transcripts. HTBI primers drove first-round RT-PCR of the TCR CDR3. TCRdb reprocessed the multiplex PCR reads with MiXCR, giving one entry per CDR3 protein. The profile covers 600,000 to 900,000 distinct CDR3 sequences, with around 15% appearing a single time and roughly 8% taken by the ten largest. V was clipped by 5 bases and J by 5 bases; unmatched bases: 11. The CDR3 is 14 residues long. Germline V gives CDR1 DFQATT, CDR2 SNEGSKA (reference sequence).

The sequence was collected from a man younger than 35 with Graves' hyperthyroidism. The chain carries TRBV20-1 and TRBJ2-7; the match to TRBD2 covers 8 bases. Sequencing input: blood. The CDR3, as DNA: TGCAGTGCTCCAGAGAGAACTAGCGGCAACGAGCAGTACTTC. Protein sequence: CSAPERTSGNEQYF.